This TCR beta chain was sequenced for a study of T cell responses to AZD1222 COVID-19 vaccine. Broader study findings: Increases in Spike-specific TCR breadth and depth were seen after two AZD1222 doses. Spike was spanned by vaccine-associated CD4 TCRs, which were dominant at 160-218 and 743-854. Just 5 or 6 AZD1222 recipients tested seropositive at baseline.

The repertoire was sequenced with immunoSEQ multiplex PCR; TCRdb's copy has only in-frame clones and lacks some. The sample lists about 150,000 clones; roughly 90% were seen once. Trimming removed 4 bases at V and 3 bases at J, with 10 bases between. Germline V gene lookup returns CDR1 LGHNT and CDR2 FRNRAP. The CDR3 spans 13 residues. This clone has only a few counts. As yet, its antigen is unknown. The starting material was peripheral blood, obtained 28 days after the second AZD1222 dose. V gene TRBV12-5 combines with J gene TRBJ2-7; unclear D gene. The receptor was isolated from an adult who received the AZD1222 COVID-19 vaccine. The CDR3 DNA reads TGTGCTAGTGGTTCCGGGCCGGACTACGAGCAGTACTTC. Amino acid sequence: CASGSGPDYEQYF.